The 26 T cell receptor beta chains listed next were all sequenced from one sample in a study of blood T cells in healthy people across ages. A second 7 to 11 cycle PCR used barcoded and J-beta primers. TCRdb reanalysed the 5' RACE reads using MiXCR and keeps one entry per CDR3 protein. The repertoire holds around 1,700,000 distinct CDR3 sequences, 28% seen once, with around 7.7% in the top ten. The specimen sequenced was blood. The receptors derive from a woman aged 25 to 39 in good health.

This chain joins TRBV24-1 and TRBJ2-1; 7 bases line up with TRBD2. The CDR3 is 15 amino acids. The germline gives CDR1 KGHDR, CDR2 SFDVKD. The J segment lost 9 bases and the V segment lost 4 bases, leaving 11 bases of the junction unmatched. In DNA form, the CDR3 reads TGTGCCACCAGTGAAGGACTAGGGTCCCGGTTTGAGCAGTTCTTC. Encoded protein: CATSEGLGSRFEQFF.

The J gene is TRBJ1-4, the V gene TRBV7-9, with no clear D. This CDR3 comprises 15 residues. The ends were cut back, 5 bases at V and 5 bases at J, with 15 bases in the middle. Germline loops: CDR1 SEHNR, CDR2 FQNEAQ (reference sequence). The CDR3 region is CASSREGLRNEKLFF. In nucleotides, the CDR3 is TGTGCCAGCAGCCGCGAGGGTTTAAGGAATGAAAAACTGTTTTTT.

This clonotype turned up a few times. Here the CDR3 reads CASSYGPEGRIWYEQFF. Here the CDR3 DNA reads TGTGCCAGCAGTTACGGGCCGGAGGGAAGGATATGGTATGAGCAGTTCTTC. This sequence joins TRBV6-6 and TRBJ2-1, with a possible D match to TRBD2 (6 bases). Germline V gives CDR1 MNHNY, CDR2 SVGAGI (reference sequence). The CDR3 is 17 residues long. V lost 2 bases to trimming and J lost 8 bases, with 22 bases between them.

In its sample, this clonotype was seen many times. The CDR3 loop reads CASSRRGGGPSYNEQFF. In DNA form, the CDR3 reads TGTGCCAGCAGCCGAAGGGGGGGCGGGCCCTCCTACAATGAGCAGTTCTTC. The chain uses TRBV7-9 and TRBJ2-1, with D possibly matching TRBD2 (7 bases). The CDR3 extends over 17 amino acids. Germline-derived CDR1 and CDR2 are SEHNR and FQNEAQ (reference sequence). With 5 bases removed from V and 0 bases from J, the gap between germline ends came to 17 bases.

This clonotype turned up a few times. The chain links TRBV27 to TRBJ1-2; 7 bases are a match to TRBD1. Germline CDR1 MNHEY, CDR2 SMNVEV (reference sequence). This CDR3 spans 14 amino acids. V shed 6 bases and J 7 bases; nucleotides not matched to a gene: 11. CDR3 in DNA: TGTGCCAGCAGACCGGGACAGACCTTTGGTGGCTACACCTTC. Translated, it gives CASRPGQTFGGYTF.

This sequence joins TRBV2 and TRBJ2-1, with TRBD2 matching over 8 bases. The J segment lost 0 bases and the V segment lost 7 bases, leaving 5 bases of the junction unmatched. This CDR3 contains 15 residues. Germline loops: CDR1 SNHLY, CDR2 FYNNEI. The CDR3, as DNA: TGTGCCAGCACCGAGGGGACTAGCTCCTACAATGAGCAGTTCTTC. This gives the protein CASTEGTSSYNEQFF.

This clonotype was counted many times. The V call is TRBV6-1, the J call TRBJ2-6, with TRBD2 as a possible D gene (5 bases). With 5 bases removed from V and 0 bases from J, the gap between germline ends came to 14 bases. The CDR3 loop spans 17 amino acids. Germline V gene lookup returns CDR1 MNHNS and CDR2 SASEGT. This CDR3 reads CASSPLTRYSGANVLTF. In nucleotides, the CDR3 is TGTGCCAGCAGTCCTCTCACTAGGTACTCTGGGGCCAACGTCCTGACTTTC.

CDR3 region: CSARSPSSPNEQFF. The CDR3 DNA sequence: TGCAGTGCGCGGTCGCCTAGCTCCCCTAATGAGCAGTTCTTC. The chain has TRBV20-1 and TRBJ2-1; D might be TRBD2 (5 bases). This CDR3 has 14 residues. Trimming left V 6 bases short and J 7 bases short, with 19 bases between. Per the germline V gene, CDR1 is DFQATT and CDR2 is SNEGSKA (reference sequence).

The chain has TRBV7-2 and TRBJ2-5; 8 positions agree with TRBD2. V gave up 1 base and J gave up 3 bases; unmatched junction bases: 10. The CDR3 loop spans 17 amino acids. CDR1 is SGHTA and CDR2 is FQGNSA in the germline V gene. The chain's CDR3 is CASSLGLSSGIKETQYF. CDR3 nucleotide sequence: TGTGCCAGCAGCTTAGGGCTAAGTAGCGGGATCAAAGAGACCCAGTACTTC.

The J gene is TRBJ2-1, the V gene TRBV4-2, with 13 nucleotides matching TRBD2. Losses at the gene ends were 3 bases for V and 9 bases for J; bases not matched to a gene: 8. Germline values: CDR1 LGHNA, CDR2 YNFKEQ. The CDR3 runs 16 residues. The CDR3 loop is CASSQTTSGGAGEQFF. In nucleotides, the CDR3 is TGTGCCAGCAGCCAGACAACTAGCGGGGGGGCCGGTGAGCAGTTCTTC.

A few counts support this clonotype. J is TRBJ2-5 and V is TRBV25-1, with D tentatively TRBD2 (6 bases). This CDR3 is 17 amino acids long. V was pared by 5 bases and J by 0 bases, with 19 bases between. Germline CDR1 reads MGHDK; CDR2 reads SYGVNS. The CDR3 spells CASSPSGGLPYQETQYF. CDR3 nucleotides: TGTGCCAGCAGTCCCTCCGGGGGACTCCCCTACCAAGAGACCCAGTACTTC.

This clonotype was counted many times. The rearrangement links TRBV6-5 to TRBJ2-5, with a weak D call TRBD1 (6 bases). Trimming took off 7 bases at V and 7 bases at J, with 19 bases between the two ends. The CDR3 extends over 14 amino acids. From germline, CDR1 is MNHEY and CDR2 SVGAGI. The CDR3 DNA reads TGTGCCAGCACTCAAGGGACACCGGTGGGGACCCAGTACTTC. It is translated as CASTQGTPVGTQYF.

The J gene is TRBJ2-5, the V gene TRBV6-5; D uncertain. Germline CDR1 MNHEY, CDR2 SVGAGI. This CDR3 region has 15 residues. V gave up 2 bases and J gave up 8 bases, with 18 bases separating them. The CDR3 protein is CASSYDTFSVTTQYF. The DNA of the CDR3 is TGTGCCAGCAGTTACGATACTTTCAGCGTTACAACCCAGTACTTC.

This clonotype has only a few counts. The chain combines TRBV5-5 with TRBJ2-1; D remains unclear. From germline, CDR1 is SGHKS and CDR2 YYEKEE (reference sequence). V lost 7 bases and J lost 5, with 19 bases in between. The CDR3 runs to 15 residues. The CDR3 DNA reads TGTGCCAGCGGTCCTAGGTGGGCTCGAGACAATGAGCAGTTCTTC. Translation: CASGPRWARDNEQFF.

This clonotype has a count of ten or more. The chain uses TRBV14 and TRBJ2-3, with 8 bases fitting TRBD2. The V segment lost 2 bases and the J segment 1 base; nucleotides outside the gene matches: 5. CDR1 and CDR2 (germline): SGHDN, FVKESK. This CDR3 spans 16 amino acids. In nucleotides, the CDR3 is TGTGCCAGCAGCCAACGTCAGCGGGAGCGCACAGATACGCAGTATTTT. This codes for CASSQRQRERTDTQYF.

A few counts support this clonotype. DNA of the CDR3: TGTGCCAGCACCCCGGGAGGCTCTAACAAAAAACCCACAGATACGCAGTATTTT. This gives the protein CASTPGGSNKKPTDTQYF. The chain has TRBV14 and TRBJ2-3; TRBD2 matches 7 bases. CDR1 is SGHDN and CDR2 is FVKESK in the germline V gene. V dropped 7 bases and J dropped 2; count of bases not matched to a gene: 18. The CDR3 runs to 18 residues. The whole variable domain, filled in from reference TRBV14 and TRBJ2-3, reads EAGVTQFPSHSVIEKGQTVTLRCDPISGHDNLYWYRRVMGKEIKFLLHFVKESKQDESGMPNNRFLAERTGGTYSTLKVQPAELEDSGVYFCASTPGGSNKKPTDTQYFGPGTRLTVL.

This clonotype was recorded many times. The chain carries TRBV29-1 and TRBJ2-1, with D possibly matching TRBD2 (5 bases). This CDR3 spans 14 amino acids. The V and J ends lost 7 bases and 8 bases respectively, with 21 bases between them. CDR1 and CDR2 (germline): SQVTM, ANQGSEA. The CDR3 DNA follows: TGCAGCGCCCTCATGCGGGCCGGTATCTATGAGCAGTTCTTC. This encodes CSALMRAGIYEQFF.

The J gene is TRBJ2-5, the V gene TRBV5-5, with D possibly TRBD2 on 6 matching bases. The V gene lost 0 bases and the J gene lost 4 bases, with 10 bases spanning the gap. The germline V gene has CDR1 SGHKS and CDR2 YYEKEE (reference sequence). The CDR3 totals 14 residues. The CDR3 DNA reads as TGTGCCAGCAGCTTGGTACGCGGGACAGAGACCCAGTACTTC. It specifies CASSLVRGTETQYF. Full variable domain (remainder filled in from reference TRBV5-5 and TRBJ2-5): DAGVTQSPTHLIKTRGQQVTLRCSPISGHKSVSWYQQVLGQGPQFIFQYYEKEERGRGNFPDRFSARQFPNYSSELNVNALLLGDSALYLCASSLVRGTETQYFGPGTRLLVL.

The V and J genes are TRBV2 and TRBJ1-5, with a possible D match to TRBD1 (5 bases). The germline V gene encodes CDR1 SNHLY and CDR2 FYNNEI. The CDR3 runs to 13 residues. Trimming removed 8 bases at V and 5 bases at J, with 13 bases between. CDR3 protein: CASGRGRDQPQHF. DNA for the CDR3: TGTGCCAGCGGACGGGGGAGGGATCAGCCCCAGCATTTT.

Regarding this clonotype: Just one base apart from a much larger clone, this may be a read error. The rearrangement uses TRBV20-1 and TRBJ2-7; D assignment may be TRBD1 or TRBD2 (6 bases each). V was pared by 2 bases and J by 6 bases, with 14 bases between. The CDR3 runs 13 residues. Germline V gene data show CDR1 as DFQATT and CDR2 as SNEGSKA (reference sequence). The CDR3 bases are TGCAGTGCTAGAACTGAAGGGGGACTCGAGCAGTACTTC. Its protein product is CSARTEGGLEQYF.

The sample holds many counts of this clonotype. The chain combines TRBV20-1 with TRBJ1-2; no definite D call. Germline values: CDR1 DFQATT, CDR2 SNEGSKA (reference sequence). The CDR3 is made up of 14 amino acids. Deletions cut 5 bases from V and 2 bases from J, with 15 bases between. The CDR3 bases are TGCAGTGCTCTGGCAGGCGTAAGGAACTATGGCTACACCTTC. Its protein product is CSALAGVRNYGYTF.

In this sample, this clonotype turned up many times. The chain has TRBV7-6 and TRBJ2-6; TRBD1 might be the D (6 bases). Trimming stripped 5 bases from V and 2 bases from J, with 13 bases between. The CDR3 is made up of 16 amino acids. CDR1 is SGHVS and CDR2 is FNYEAQ in the germline V gene. This CDR3 is CASSTRAGAGANVLTF. CDR3 sequence (DNA): TGTGCCAGCAGCACAAGGGCAGGGGCTGGGGCCAACGTCCTGACTTTC. Using reference TRBV7-6 and TRBJ2-6 for the parts outside the CDR3, the full variable domain is GAGVSQSPRYKVTKRGQDVALRCDPISGHVSLYWYRQALGQGPEFLTYFNYEAQQDKSGLPNDRFSAERPEGSISTLTIQRTEQRDSAMYRCASSTRAGAGANVLTFGAGSRLTVL.

CDR3 DNA sequence: TGTGCCAGCAGTTACGGAGGGGACACCGAAGGGAATGAGCAGTTCTTC. Protein: CASSYGGDTEGNEQFF. The V and J genes are TRBV6-2 or TRBV6-3 and TRBJ2-1, with D perhaps given as TRBD1 or TRBD2 (6 bases each). Looked up from germline, CDR1 is MNHEY and CDR2 is SVGEGT. CDR3 size: 16 residues. Between the trimmed V and J ends, which lost 2 bases and 7 bases, there was a span of 18 bases.

The V call is TRBV5-1, the J call TRBJ1-5, with D perhaps matching TRBD1 (6 bases). CDR3 size: 15 residues. The V gene lost 0 bases and the J gene lost 7 bases, with 14 bases spanning the gap. Germline assignment: CDR1 SGHRS and CDR2 YFSETQ. The CDR3 sequence is CASSLGVQGVQPQHF. The DNA for the CDR3 is TGCGCCAGCAGCTTGGGGGTACAGGGCGTCCAGCCCCAGCATTTT.

This clonotype was counted many times. Just one base apart from a much larger clone, this may be a read error. V gene TRBV20-1 combines with J gene TRBJ2-1; D may be TRBD2 (5 bases). CDR3 length equals 14 residues. Germline V lookup: CDR1 DFQATT, CDR2 SNEGSKA (reference sequence). The CDR3 protein is CSTREPNSGNEQFF. In DNA form, the CDR3 reads TGCAGTACTAGGGAACCCAACTCGGGAAATGAGCAGTTCTTC.

The genes are TRBV3-1 and TRBJ2-3; D gene unclear. V lost 0 bases and J lost 4, with 5 bases in between. From germline, CDR1 is LGHDT and CDR2 YNNKEL (reference sequence). The CDR3 has 13 residues. CDR3 protein: CASSQDQADTQYF. Written as DNA, the CDR3 is TGTGCCAGCAGCCAAGATCAGGCAGATACGCAGTATTTT.